This TCR beta chain was captured in a study of spatial heterogeneity in lung cancer. Trimming shortened V by 2 bases and J by 3 bases, and 7 bases separated the two germline ends. There are 13 residues in the CDR3. The time point denotes: sample taken at primary tumor resection. Study findings and constraints: Expanded alpha and beta TCR counts within tumors tracked tumor mutation counts.

This clonotype was counted ten times or more. Its matching antigen is unknown. The library was prepared for alpha chains; this beta chain is a stray read, so its frequency means little. TCRdb processed the 5' RACE reads anew with MiXCR; each CDR3 protein has one entry. This table has under 20,000 distinct CDR3 sequences, roughly 5.8% appearing once. The clonotype was recovered from a female donor with early-stage non-small cell lung cancer. The sequenced sample was lung tumor tissue, obtained at surgery. The rearrangement joins TRBV12-3 or TRBV12-4 to TRBJ1-2; possibly TRBD1 for D (6 bases). In DNA, the CDR3 is TGTGCCAGCAGTTTAACAGGGTACTATGGCTACACCTTC. It specifies CASSLTGYYGYTF.